This TCR beta chain was profiled in a study of PD-L1 blockade in urothelial cancer. Measured with immunoSEQ multiplex PCR; TCRdb has only the in-frame clones, and not every one. Counted here are about 110,000 clones, about 85% occurring once; the ten biggest clones make up 2.4%. Trimming left V 1 base short and J 4 bases short, with 7 bases between. The CDR3 is 13 amino acids. CDR1 SGHTA and CDR2 FQGTGA come from the germline V gene. The sequence was collected from a man aged 45 to 65 with urothelial cancer. J is TRBJ2-5 and V is TRBV7-3, with D unclear. Material: PBMCs, obtained around atezolizumab (anti-PD-L1) treatment. The CDR3 DNA reads as TGTGCCAGCAGCTTAATAGCTAGAGAGACCCAGTACTTC. It is translated as CASSLIARETQYF.